This T cell receptor (beta chain) was captured by sequencing in a study of blood T cells in healthy people across ages. Then a second PCR, running roughly 7 to 12 cycles, was carried out with a sample-barcoded 5' primer and a J-beta primer mix. Via MiXCR, TCRdb re-called the 5' RACE reads, giving one row per CDR3 protein. Of around 900,000 distinct CDR3 sequences in the sample, 51% were seen once. Sequencing used blood. This TCR derives from a woman aged 60-70 years in good health.

The CDR3 region is CASSRDLSGANVLTF. DNA of the CDR3: TGTGCCAGCAGTCGTGATCTCTCTGGGGCCAACGTCCTGACTTTC. The chain couples TRBV6-5 to TRBJ2-6; D remains ambiguous. This CDR3 comprises 15 residues. V lost 5 bases and J lost 0, with 8 bases in between. The germline V gene encodes CDR1 MNHEY and CDR2 SVGAGI.